This T cell receptor beta chain was sequenced for a study of T cell responses to AZD1222 COVID-19 vaccine. This table comes from immunoSEQ multiplex PCR, and its TCRdb copy is limited to in-frame clones, with some not included. The table lists around 88,000 clones, roughly 88% of them singletons, with about 9.3% in the top ten. For this clone: Its antigen is unidentified.

Study outcomes and limitations: Repertoires were sampled only after the peak T cell response.

The source is an adult in good health. The sample consisted of peripheral blood, taken on day 0 of MenACWY control vaccination.

For the CDR3, the DNA is TGCGCCAGCAGCCAAGACATTCCCGGGGGGTTCTACAATGAGCAGTTCTTC. This translates into CASSQDIPGGFYNEQFF. The V gene is TRBV4-1, the J gene TRBJ2-1; TRBD2 matches 7 bases. Germline assignment: CDR1 MGHRA and CDR2 YSYEKL. The V segment lost 0 bases and the J segment 3 bases; nucleotides outside the gene matches: 8. CDR3 length: 17 amino acids.